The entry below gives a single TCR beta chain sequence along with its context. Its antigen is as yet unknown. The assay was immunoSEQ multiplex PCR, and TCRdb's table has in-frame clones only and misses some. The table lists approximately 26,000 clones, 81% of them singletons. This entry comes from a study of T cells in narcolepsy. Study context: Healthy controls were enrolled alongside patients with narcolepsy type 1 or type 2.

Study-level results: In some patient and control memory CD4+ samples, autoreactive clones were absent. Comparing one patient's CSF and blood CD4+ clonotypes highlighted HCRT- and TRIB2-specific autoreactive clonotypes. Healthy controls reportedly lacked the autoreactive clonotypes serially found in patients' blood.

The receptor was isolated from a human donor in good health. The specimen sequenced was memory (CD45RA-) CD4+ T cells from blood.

This CDR3 reads CASSIIVGTAYSNQPQHF. In DNA form, the CDR3 reads TGTGCCAGTAGTATAATCGTCGGGACAGCTTATAGCAATCAGCCCCAGCATTTT. The chain links TRBV19 to TRBJ1-5, with 7 bases aligning to TRBD1. The CDR3 totals 18 residues. Germline CDR1 and CDR2: LNHDA and SQIVND (reference sequence). Germline trimming cut 2 bases from V and 0 bases from J; bases unmatched to any gene: 10.